These T cell receptor beta chains were read from a single sample in a study of Ad26.COV2.S vaccination and SARS-CoV-2 variants. Some clones are missing from TCRdb's copy, which holds only in-frame ones; the method was immunoSEQ multiplex PCR. Of approximately 420,000 clones listed, less than 90% are singletons. Sequencing was performed on peripheral blood, taken in a trial of Ad26.COV2.S vaccine versus placebo. These receptors all stem from a person between 18 and 60 years old who received the Ad26.COV2.S COVID-19 vaccine or a placebo. CDR3s include the opening cysteine and the closing phenylalanine or tryptophan. A D gene is named only where the DNA matches it firmly. Clone size is given for some rows only: seen once, a few or many times, or a class if the clone is expanded.

J gene,clone size,D gene,V gene,CDR3 DNA,CDR3 protein
TRBJ2-2,NA,NA,TRBV5-1,TGCGCCAGCAGCTCCGGCTATTACACCGGGGAGCTGTTTTTT,CASSSGYYTGELFF
TRBJ2-7,NA,TRBD2,TRBV30,TGTGCCTGGGCTAGCGGGGTGAGCTACGAGCAGTACTTC,CAWASGVSYEQYF
TRBJ1-3,NA,TRBD1,TRBV2,TGTGCCAGCAGCGGGGACAGCGGAAACACCATATATTTT,CASSGDSGNTIYF
TRBJ1-5,few,NA,TRBV3-1/TRBV3-2,TGTGCCAGCAGCCAAGGCGGGTGGAGCAATCAGCCCCAGCATTTT,CASSQGGWSNQPQHF
TRBJ1-6,NA,NA,TRBV12-5,TGTGCTAGTGGTTTAGGTACATATAATTCACCCCTCCACTTT,CASGLGTYNSPLHF
TRBJ1-1,NA,NA,TRBV10-3,TGTGCCATCGCCAGGGAAGGCGGCACTGAAGCTTTCTTT,CAIAREGGTEAFF
TRBJ2-7,NA,NA,TRBV3-1/TRBV3-2,TGTGCCAGCAGTGTCGATTTCTCCTACGAGCAGTACTTC,CASSVDFSYEQYF
TRBJ1-2,NA,NA,TRBV7-8,TGTGCCAGCAGCTCCGAGACACAACCCCATGGCTACACCTTC,CASSSETQPHGYTF
TRBJ2-3,NA,NA,TRBV2,TGTGCCAGCAGTGTTGGGGGGCCGGGCACAGATACGCAGTATTTT,CASSVGGPGTDTQYF
TRBJ2-1,NA,NA,TRBV6-2/TRBV6-3,TGTGCCAGCAGTTACTCGTCCGGATTTAGCAATGAGCAGTTCTTC,CASSYSSGFSNEQFF
TRBJ2-3,NA,NA,TRBV3-1/TRBV3-2,TGTGCCAGCAGCTCGCGACGCGGGCTGGCGACAGATACGCAGTATTTT,CASSSRRGLATDTQYF
TRBJ1-2,NA,NA,TRBV5-6,TGTGCCAGCAGCAGGATTGAGAGGGGGGCGGCCTATGGCTACACCTTC,CASSRIERGAAYGYTF
TRBJ2-2,NA,NA,TRBV5-6,TGTGCCAGCAGCCTACGGGAGACTAGAACCATCGGGGAGCTGTTTTTT,CASSLRETRTIGELFF
TRBJ1-2,NA,TRBD1,TRBV7-9,TGTGCCAGCAGCTACGAAGGGGGCCGGTTAGCTAACTATGGCTACACCTTC,CASSYEGGRLANYGYTF
TRBJ2-2,few,NA,TRBV7-7,TGTGCCAGCAGTTTCACGCTAGAGGCCGGGGAGCTGTTTTTT,CASSFTLEAGELFF
TRBJ1-5,NA,NA,TRBV10-2,TGCGCCAGCAGTGCTGACAGCAATCAGCCCCAGCATTTT,CASSADSNQPQHF
TRBJ2-5,once,NA,TRBV25-1,TGTGCCAGCAGTGAAGCAGGGGTCGGAGAGACCCAGTACTTC,CASSEAGVGETQYF
TRBJ2-3,NA,NA,TRBV11-2,TGTGCCAGCAGCTTAGAGAGGGAGGGAGGGGGTCTTGGCACAGATACGCAGTATTTT,CASSLEREGGGLGTDTQYF
TRBJ2-3,NA,NA,TRBV11-3,TGTGCCAGCAGCTTAAGACAGGTCACAGATACGCAGTATTTT,CASSLRQVTDTQYF
TRBJ1-2,few,NA,TRBV30,TGTGCCTGGAGTGACGAAGGCTATGGCTACACCTTC,CAWSDEGYGYTF
TRBJ2-2,NA,NA,TRBV15,TGTGCCACCAGCAGGGTGGGCCCGCGGACGAACACCGGGGAGCTGTTTTTT,CATSRVGPRTNTGELFF
TRBJ1-1,NA,NA,TRBV7-2,TGTGCCAGCAGCTTAGCGCGGGGGGGCACTGAAGCTTTCTTT,CASSLARGGTEAFF
TRBJ2-1,NA,NA,TRBV3-1/TRBV3-2,TGTGCCAGCAGCCAAGAGGGAGGCAGAGACGAGCAGTTCTTC,CASSQEGGRDEQFF
TRBJ2-7,NA,NA,TRBV10-3,TGTGCCATCGCGGGGTCTTCCTACGAGCAGTACTTC,CAIAGSSYEQYF
TRBJ1-2,NA,NA,TRBV7-2,TGTGCCAGCAGCTTATATTCAGACCCGGGAGGGGGCTACACCTTC,CASSLYSDPGGGYTF
TRBJ2-3,NA,NA,TRBV6-5,TGTGCCAGCAGATCAGGGGCGGCAGGCACAGATACGCAGTATTTT,CASRSGAAGTDTQYF
TRBJ1-6,NA,NA,TRBV6-2/TRBV6-3,TGTGCCAGCAGTTTGCGACAGAATAATTCACCCCTCCACTTT,CASSLRQNNSPLHF
TRBJ1-2,NA,NA,TRBV6-4,TGTGCCAGCAGTGTATCAGCAGGTCAAAACTATGGCTACACCTTC,CASSVSAGQNYGYTF
TRBJ2-2,NA,TRBD1,TRBV6-1,TGTGCCAGCAGTGAACCGACAGGGGGTGGAACCGGGGAGCTGTTTTTT,CASSEPTGGGTGELFF
TRBJ1-1,NA,NA,TRBV7-9,TGTGCCAGCAGCACACTAGGGGGGACTGAAGCTTTCTTT,CASSTLGGTEAFF
TRBJ1-2,few,NA,TRBV6-6,TGTGCCAGCAGGCTCGACAGTAACTATGGCTACACCTTC,CASRLDSNYGYTF
TRBJ1-1,NA,NA,TRBV3-1/TRBV3-2,TGTGCCAGCAGCCAAGTGGGCACTGAAGCTTTCTTT,CASSQVGTEAFF
TRBJ1-3,NA,TRBD1,TRBV7-6,TGTGCCAGCAGCCCCCGGGACAGCTCTGGAAACACCATATATTTT,CASSPRDSSGNTIYF
TRBJ1-1,NA,NA,TRBV6-2/TRBV6-3,TGTGCCAGCAGTTACTCGATCGGGGATGTTGAAGCTTTCTTT,CASSYSIGDVEAFF
TRBJ1-1,NA,NA,TRBV5-1,TGCGCCAGCAGCTTGGTTGTTTCCACTGAAGCTTTCTTT,CASSLVVSTEAFF